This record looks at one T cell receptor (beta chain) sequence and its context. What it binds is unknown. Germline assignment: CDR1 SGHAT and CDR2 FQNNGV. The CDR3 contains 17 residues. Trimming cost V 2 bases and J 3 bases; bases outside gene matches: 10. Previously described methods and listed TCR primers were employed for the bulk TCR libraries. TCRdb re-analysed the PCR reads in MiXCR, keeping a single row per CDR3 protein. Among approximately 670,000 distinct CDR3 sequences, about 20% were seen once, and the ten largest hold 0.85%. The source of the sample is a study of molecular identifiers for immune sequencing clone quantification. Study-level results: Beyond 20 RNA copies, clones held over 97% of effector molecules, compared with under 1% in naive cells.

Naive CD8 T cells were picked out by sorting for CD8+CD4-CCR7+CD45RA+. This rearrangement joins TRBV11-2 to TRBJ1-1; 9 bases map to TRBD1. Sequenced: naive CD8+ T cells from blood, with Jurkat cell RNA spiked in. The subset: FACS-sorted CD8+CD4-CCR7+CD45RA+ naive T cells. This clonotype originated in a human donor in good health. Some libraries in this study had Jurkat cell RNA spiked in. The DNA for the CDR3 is TGTGCCAGCAGCTTACCGGGGACAGGGAAGGCGGACACTGAAGCTTTCTTT. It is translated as CASSLPGTGKADTEAFF.